Below are 20 T cell receptor beta chains sequenced from a single sample in a study of CD8 T cells in Susac syndrome. When the RNA was reverse transcribed, random hexamers were used with an input of 0.5 to 1 ug. A single record per CDR3 protein comes from TCRdb applying MiXCR to the immunoSEQ multiplex PCR reads. Altogether about 210,000 distinct CDR3 sequences are present, about 95% being singletons, with the ten largest covering 0.08% to 0.095%. Sequences were obtained from CD4+ T cells from PBMCs. The receptors originated from a human donor with multiple sclerosis.

V gene TRBV28 combines with J gene TRBJ2-3, with D possibly TRBD2 on 6 matching bases. Germline V gene lookup returns CDR1 MDHEN and CDR2 SYDVKM. Trimming took 6 bases from V and 0 from J, leaving 13 bases between them. The CDR3 covers 15 residues. The CDR3 is CASRKWAGSTDTQYF. CDR3 nucleotide sequence: TGTGCCAGCAGGAAGTGGGCGGGGAGCACAGATACGCAGTATTTT. Full variable domain (rest looked up from reference TRBV28 and TRBJ2-3): DVKVTQSSRYLVKRTGEKVFLECVQDMDHENMFWYRQDPGLGLRLIYFSYDVKMKEKGDIPEGYSVSREKKERFSLILESASTNQTSMYLCASRKWAGSTDTQYFGPGTRLTVL.

This clonotype showed up just once. The V call is TRBV4-2, the J call TRBJ2-3, with unresolved D. Germline V gene lookup returns CDR1 LGHNA and CDR2 YNFKEQ. Trimming pared 0 bases from V and 1 base from J, leaving 8 bases between. The length of the CDR3 is 15 residues. Here the CDR3 DNA reads TGTGCCAGCAGCCAAGACGGTACTCGCACAGATACGCAGTATTTT. As protein: CASSQDGTRTDTQYF.

The gene calls are TRBV20-1 and TRBJ2-5, with D possibly matching TRBD2 (6 bases). Trimming left V 1 base short and J 4 bases short, with 13 bases between. CDR1 and CDR2 from the germline V gene are DFQATT and SNEGSKA (reference sequence). The CDR3 has 14 residues. In nucleotides, the CDR3 is TGCAGTGCTAGAGTGACCGGGACTCGAGAGACCCAGTACTTC. Residues: CSARVTGTRETQYF.

This clonotype was seen just once. V and J are TRBV7-2 and TRBJ2-1; TRBD2 aligns across 7 bases. V was clipped by 1 base and J by 2 bases; unmatched bases: 5. Germline loops: CDR1 SGHTA, CDR2 FQGNSA. This CDR3 region has 16 residues. The CDR3 nucleotides read TGTGCCAGCAGCTTAGGCGGGAGTACCCCCTACAATGAGCAGTTCTTC. Translated, it gives CASSLGGSTPYNEQFF.

The V gene is TRBV3-1, the J gene TRBJ2-3, with TRBD1 identical over 7 bases. Germline lookup yields CDR1 LGHDT and CDR2 YNNKEL (reference sequence). The CDR3 has 16 residues. The V segment lost 4 bases and the J segment 0 bases; nucleotides outside the gene matches: 7. The DNA of the CDR3 is TGTGCCAGCAGCCGAGGGACAGCCGTTAGCACAGATACGCAGTATTTT. Amino acids: CASSRGTAVSTDTQYF.

This sequence joins TRBV27 and TRBJ1-2, with D perhaps TRBD1 (5 bases). The V gene's germline CDR1 is MNHEY and CDR2 SMNVEV (reference sequence). Trimming shortened V by 8 bases and J by 0 bases, and 16 bases separated the two germline ends. This CDR3 has 15 residues. The chain's CDR3 is CASRRGGGTNYGYTF. The CDR3 region has the DNA TGTGCCAGCCGTCGGGGCGGTGGAACTAACTATGGCTACACCTTC.

This chain joins TRBV23-1 and TRBJ2-1; D is undetermined. TRBV23-1 is designated an ORF whose function remains uncertain. The CDR3 is 16 residues long. V lost 3 bases and J lost 0, with 12 bases in between. The CDR3 coding sequence is TGCGCCAGCAGTCAGGAAACACCGAGCTCCTACAATGAGCAGTTCTTC. Its protein product is CASSQETPSSYNEQFF.

V usage is TRBV18 and J usage is TRBJ2-1; no clear D gene. The V and J ends lost 5 bases and 6 bases respectively, with 5 bases between them. This CDR3 comprises 11 residues. Germline V lookup: CDR1 KGHSH, CDR2 LQKENI. CDR3 coding DNA: TGTGCCAGCTCATCTCTCAATGAGCAGTTCTTC. It codes for CASSSLNEQFF.

The chain employs TRBV20-1 and TRBJ2-5, with unresolved D. The germline V gene has CDR1 DFQATT and CDR2 SNEGSKA (reference sequence). The CDR3 contains 12 residues. Trimming left V 1 base short and J 3 bases short, with 6 bases between. CDR3: CSARGREETQYF. The CDR3 DNA follows: TGCAGTGCTAGAGGACGGGAAGAGACCCAGTACTTC.

The chain is built from TRBV9 and TRBJ2-1, with D hard to call. The ends were cut back, 2 bases at V and 5 bases at J, with 17 bases in the middle. The CDR3 sequence is 16 residues long. CDR1 and CDR2 from the germline V gene are SGDLS and YYNGEE. CDR3 sequence: CASSVGVWTSDNEQFF. DNA of the CDR3: TGTGCCAGCAGCGTGGGCGTTTGGACCTCAGACAATGAGCAGTTCTTC. Full variable domain (outside the CDR3, taken from reference TRBV9 and TRBJ2-1): DSGVTQTPKHLITATGQRVTLRCSPRSGDLSVYWYQQSLDQGLQFLIQYYNGEERAKGNILERFSAQQFPDLHSELNLSSLELGDSALYFCASSVGVWTSDNEQFFGPGTRLTVL.

V usage is TRBV7-9 and J usage is TRBJ1-4; D is unclear. Germline V gene lookup returns CDR1 SEHNR and CDR2 FQNEAQ (reference sequence). The V end lost 1 base, the J end lost 11 bases, and 8 bases lay between the germline ends. The CDR3 spans 12 residues. In DNA form, the CDR3 reads TGTGCCAGCAGCTTAGATGTGAGGAAACTGTTTTTT. Amino acids: CASSLDVRKLFF.

The genes are TRBV19 and TRBJ1-1; D is unresolved. This CDR3 is 13 amino acids long. Germline loops: CDR1 LNHDA, CDR2 SQIVND (reference sequence). V lost 7 bases to trimming and J lost 2 bases, with 11 bases between them. The CDR3 loop is CASTLDRNTEAFF. In DNA, the CDR3 is TGTGCCAGTACCCTGGACCGAAACACTGAAGCTTTCTTT.

This chain joins TRBV4-2 and TRBJ2-6; 7 bases match TRBD1. Germline CDR1 LGHNA, CDR2 YNFKEQ. V lost 3 bases and J lost 0; bases outside the gene matches: 5. This CDR3 region has 17 residues. The chain's CDR3 is CASSHGTVASGANVLTF. CDR3 nucleotide sequence: TGTGCCAGCAGCCACGGGACAGTCGCCTCTGGGGCCAACGTCCTGACTTTC.

CDR3 DNA: TGTGCCAGCAGCTTGATTACGGGCCCCCCCTTCAATGAGCAGTTCTTC. Its protein is CASSLITGPPFNEQFF. The J gene is TRBJ2-1, the V gene TRBV7-9, with unresolved D. The CDR3 extends over 16 amino acids. V was clipped by 3 bases and J by 6 bases, with 18 bases between them. CDR1 and CDR2 from the germline V gene are SEHNR and FQNEAQ (reference sequence).

This clonotype was detected only once. V usage is TRBV27 and J usage is TRBJ2-7, with a tentative D call TRBD2 (6 bases). Trimming pared 3 bases from V and 4 bases from J, leaving 25 bases between. The germline CDR1 and CDR2 sequences are MNHEY and SMNVEV (reference sequence). The CDR3 extends over 18 amino acids. DNA for the CDR3: TGTGCCAGCAGTTTTGGTAGCACGCGGGGTCAAATCAAATACGAGCAGTACTTC. It encodes CASSFGSTRGQIKYEQYF.

The chain employs TRBV20-1 and TRBJ2-3; weak D call: TRBD2 (6 bases). The V gene's germline CDR1 is DFQATT and CDR2 SNEGSKA (reference sequence). There are 18 residues in the CDR3. The V and J ends lost 5 bases and 2 bases respectively, with 26 bases between them. CDR3 nucleotide sequence: TGCAGTGCTCGCGGCGCTTGGATAGCGGCCGGCCTCACAGATACGCAGTATTTT. Protein product: CSARGAWIAAGLTDTQYF.

The chain carries TRBV12-3 or TRBV12-4 and TRBJ1-5, with TRBD1 identical over 11 bases. V was pared by 6 bases and J by 10 bases, with 14 bases of the junction left unmatched. This CDR3 has 16 residues. The chain's CDR3 is CASSFQPDRGLKPQHF. CDR3 in DNA: TGTGCCAGCAGCTTCCAGCCGGACAGGGGGCTAAAACCCCAGCATTTT.

This chain uses TRBV29-1 with TRBJ1-2; D perhaps matches TRBD1 (5 bases). V was shortened by 6 bases and J by 0 bases, with 20 bases between the two germline ends. CDR3 length: 16 residues. Germline V lookup: CDR1 SQVTM, CDR2 ANQGSEA. CDR3 DNA sequence: TGCAGCGTGAAATCCCAAGGGGCCCTACCTAACTATGGCTACACCTTC. Translating gives CSVKSQGALPNYGYTF. Using reference TRBV29-1 and TRBJ1-2 for the parts outside the CDR3, the full variable domain is SAVISQKPSRDICQRGTSLTIQCQVDSQVTMMFWYRQQPGQSLTLIATANQGSEATYESGFVIDKFPISRPNLTFSTLTVSNMSPEDSSIYLCSVKSQGALPNYGYTFGSGTRLTVV.

The rearrangement links TRBV3-1 to TRBJ2-3, with D maybe TRBD2 (6 bases). The CDR3 spans 15 residues. V lost 0 bases and J lost 6, with 13 bases in between. The germline V gene has CDR1 LGHDT and CDR2 YNNKEL (reference sequence). CDR3 DNA sequence: TGTGCCAGCAGCCAAGATGACGGGAGAGGGGATACGCAGTATTTT. This encodes CASSQDDGRGDTQYF.

For the CDR3, the DNA is TGTGCCAGCAGTTTTGGGGGGGCCTTGCCCCAGCATTTT. It translates to CASSFGGALPQHF. The chain recombines TRBV12-3 or TRBV12-4 with TRBJ1-5; D may be TRBD1 (6 bases). V was clipped by 3 bases and J by 9 bases, with 12 bases between them. The CDR3 sequence is 13 residues long.